The rows below give T cell receptor beta chains drawn from one sample of a study of blood T cell repertoires in COVID-19. Sequencing was performed with immunoSEQ multiplex PCR; in TCRdb, only in-frame clones are kept and a portion is missing. The data hold more than 300,000 clones, with more than 75% observed a single time. Source material: peripheral blood. These receptors all stem from a woman aged 45-65 years with COVID-19, enrolled during active disease. The CDR3 runs from the conserved cysteine through the conserved F or W. Each record gives: V gene, J gene, CDR3 length, D gene, CDR3 DNA, CDR3 protein. D genes are given only for firm matches.

v_call: TRBV14; j_call: TRBJ1-1; cdr3_length: 16; d_call: -; cdr3_nt: TGTGCCAGCAGCAACCCCCCGCGCAGGGCTAACACTGAAGCTTTCTTT; cdr3_aa: CASSNPPRRANTEAFF
v_call: TRBV19; j_call: TRBJ1-4; cdr3_length: 16; d_call: -; cdr3_nt: TGTGCCAGTAGTATATTGGCAGGGCCAACTAATGAAAAACTGTTTTTT; cdr3_aa: CASSILAGPTNEKLFF
v_call: TRBV18; j_call: TRBJ2-3; cdr3_length: 12; d_call: -; cdr3_nt: TGTGCCAGCCGGACATTCACAGATACGCAGTATTTT; cdr3_aa: CASRTFTDTQYF
v_call: TRBV5-1; j_call: TRBJ2-2; cdr3_length: 16; d_call: TRBD2; cdr3_nt: TGCGCCAGCAGCTTCGCGACTAGCGGGAACACCGGGGAGCTGTTTTTT; cdr3_aa: CASSFATSGNTGELFF
v_call: TRBV11-2; j_call: TRBJ2-3; cdr3_length: 14; d_call: -; cdr3_nt: TGTGCCAGCAGCTTGGTTCCTGGGCCGGGGGCGCAGTATTTT; cdr3_aa: CASSLVPGPGAQYF
v_call: TRBV18; j_call: TRBJ1-5; cdr3_length: 13; d_call: -; cdr3_nt: TGTGCCAGCTCACCGGACGAAGGAGGGCCCCAGCATTTT; cdr3_aa: CASSPDEGGPQHF
v_call: TRBV18; j_call: TRBJ1-1; cdr3_length: 15; d_call: -; cdr3_nt: TGTGCCAGCTCACCCTACCCAAGGGGGAACACTGAAGCTTTCTTT; cdr3_aa: CASSPYPRGNTEAFF
v_call: TRBV9; j_call: TRBJ1-2; cdr3_length: 17; d_call: -; cdr3_nt: TGTGCCAGCAGCGTAGCACAGAATCTACCGGCTAACTATGGCTACACCTTC; cdr3_aa: CASSVAQNLPANYGYTF
v_call: TRBV7-3; j_call: TRBJ2-1; cdr3_length: 13; d_call: -; cdr3_nt: TGTGCCAGCAGCTTAGAAAGGGGCAATGAGCAGTTCTTC; cdr3_aa: CASSLERGNEQFF
v_call: TRBV5-1; j_call: TRBJ1-2; cdr3_length: 13; d_call: TRBD1; cdr3_nt: TGCGCCAGCAGACCCGGGACAGACTATGGCTACACCTTC; cdr3_aa: CASRPGTDYGYTF